The 13 T cell receptor beta chains below were found in one sample sequenced in a study of shared clonotypes between healthy human individuals. Using immunoSEQ multiplex PCR, the repertoire was profiled, and TCRdb retains in-frame clones only, with some absent. The table lists around 1 million clones, over 60% of them singletons, with about 1.5% in the top ten. Sequenced material: memory CD4+ T cells sorted from blood. Subset indicated: CD45RA-negative fraction. The receptors stem from a man in his late teens or twenties in good health.

V gene TRBV2 combines with J gene TRBJ1-5; possible D gene TRBD1, 5 bases. V was clipped by 8 bases and J by 1 base, with 15 bases between them. In germline, CDR1 is SNHLY, CDR2 FYNNEI. This CDR3 has 15 residues. The CDR3, as DNA: TGTGCCAGCCGTCCCGACGGGGGAAGCAATCAGCCCCAGCATTTT. It yields the protein CASRPDGGSNQPQHF.

The chain's CDR3 is CASSLLAFKSYNEQFF. CDR3 in DNA: TGTGCCAGCAGCTTGCTAGCGTTCAAGTCCTACAATGAGCAGTTCTTC. The chain is built from TRBV11-2 and TRBJ2-1, with D maybe TRBD2 (6 bases). V was cut by 3 bases and J by 1 base, with 13 bases left in between. This CDR3 contains 16 residues. Germline CDR1 reads SGHAT; CDR2 reads FQNNGV.

The chain couples TRBV11-2 to TRBJ2-7, with unresolved D. CDR1 SGHAT and CDR2 FQNNGV come from the germline V gene. Trimming took 4 bases from V and 7 from J, leaving 8 bases between them. The CDR3 consists of 11 residues. CDR3 residues: CASSSRWEQYF. CDR3 bases: TGTGCCAGCAGCTCCCGTTGGGAGCAGTACTTC.

The chain carries TRBV5-1 and TRBJ1-4, with 10 bases aligning to TRBD1. Germline lookup yields CDR1 SGHRS and CDR2 YFSETQ. This CDR3 is built from 15 residues. V shed 0 bases and J 6 bases; nucleotides not matched to a gene: 2. The CDR3 loop reads CASSLGGTGDEKLFF. The CDR3, as DNA: TGCGCCAGCAGCTTGGGCGGGACAGGGGATGAAAAACTGTTTTTT. The variable domain in full, completed from reference TRBV5-1 and TRBJ1-4, reads KAGVTQTPRYLIKTRGQQVTLSCSPISGHRSVSWYQQTPGQGLQFLFEYFSETQRNKGNFPGRFSGRQFSNSRSEMNVSTLELGDSALYLCASSLGGTGDEKLFFGSGTQLSVL.

About this clone itself: Other DNA sequences of this sample code for an identical CDR3. The V call is TRBV5-6, the J call TRBJ1-2; 12 positions agree with TRBD1. This CDR3 comprises 15 residues. J lost 2 bases, V lost 4 bases, and 3 bases had no gene match. The germline gives CDR1 SGHDT, CDR2 YYEEEE. The CDR3 DNA follows: TGTGCCAGCAGCCCTGGGACAGGGGGCAACTATGGCTACACCTTC. It is translated as CASSPGTGGNYGYTF.

The genes are TRBV5-4 and TRBJ1-2, with D perhaps matching TRBD1 (5 bases). This CDR3 contains 16 residues. The V and J ends lost 4 bases and 4 bases respectively, with 20 bases between them. Germline CDR1 and CDR2: SGHNT and YYREEE (reference sequence). CDR3 residues: CASSRRGYTGSYGYTF. The CDR3 DNA sequence: TGTGCCAGCAGCCGGAGGGGCTACACCGGGAGCTATGGCTACACCTTC. The complete variable domain, with remaining parts taken from reference TRBV5-4 and TRBJ1-2, reads ETGVTQSPTHLIKTRGQQVTLRCSSQSGHNTVSWYQQALGQGPQFIFQYYREEENGRGNFPPRFSGLQFPNYSSELNVNALELDDSALYLCASSRRGYTGSYGYTFGSGTRLTVV.

The table lists this clone with many counts. The chain links TRBV29-1 to TRBJ2-1; 11 bases are a match to TRBD1. The CDR3 totals 16 residues. Germline V gene sequence: CDR1 SQVTM, CDR2 ANQGSEA. The V and J ends lost 7 bases and 8 bases, in that order; junction bases with no gene match: 16. CDR3 sequence: CSGAGDRDRGFDEQFF. The CDR3 bases are TGCAGCGGAGCAGGAGATCGGGACAGGGGGTTCGATGAGCAGTTCTTC.

The chain couples TRBV11-2 to TRBJ1-4; D possibly corresponds to TRBD1 (5 bases). Trimming took 5 bases from V and 4 from J, leaving 14 bases between them. CDR3 length: 15 residues. Germline CDR1 and CDR2: SGHAT and FQNNGV. CDR3 protein: CASSNQGGDNEKLFF. CDR3 nucleotide sequence: TGTGCCAGCAGCAACCAGGGAGGGGATAATGAAAAACTGTTTTTT.

Worth noting for this clone: The identical CDR3 is also encoded by other nucleotide sequences in the sample. The chain recombines TRBV5-1 with TRBJ2-6; no reliable D call. Germline CDR1 and CDR2: SGHRS and YFSETQ. The V and J ends lost 0 bases and 2 bases respectively, with 6 bases between them. This CDR3 spans 15 amino acids. In DNA form, the CDR3 reads TGCGCCAGCAGCTTGGAGGGAACTGGGGCCAACGTCCTGACTTTC. This sequence encodes CASSLEGTGANVLTF.

The rearrangement links TRBV6-5 to TRBJ1-6, with 10 bases fitting TRBD1. CDR1 and CDR2 (germline): MNHEY, SVGAGI. The J segment lost 5 bases and the V segment lost 8 bases, leaving 3 bases of the junction unmatched. The CDR3 is made up of 14 amino acids. The CDR3 coding sequence is TGTGCCAGCCGGGACAGGGGTAATAATTCACCCCTCCACTTT. Its protein product is CASRDRGNNSPLHF.

The chain has TRBV27 and TRBJ1-1; 7 bases agree with TRBD1. Trimming took 4 bases from V and 10 from J; bases not matched to a gene: 9. This CDR3 contains 13 residues. CDR1 MNHEY and CDR2 SMNVEV come from the germline V gene (reference sequence). The CDR3 bases are TGTGCCAGCAGTTCGGCCGACAGGGTTACAGCTTTCTTT. It encodes CASSSADRVTAFF.

DNA of the CDR3: TGTGCCAGCAGTTTATCGCGGGGAGATACGCAGTATTTT. Residues: CASSLSRGDTQYF. The genes are TRBV27 and TRBJ2-3, with TRBD2 as a possible D gene (6 bases). The germline V gene encodes CDR1 MNHEY and CDR2 SMNVEV (reference sequence). There are 13 residues in the CDR3. The germline V and J ends were trimmed by 0 bases and 5 bases, with 6 bases remaining between them.

The chain couples TRBV2 to TRBJ2-1, with 10 bases fitting TRBD1. Germline CDR1 reads SNHLY; CDR2 reads FYNNEI. This CDR3 has 15 residues. V lost 6 bases to trimming and J lost 4 bases; unmatched junction nucleotides: 6. The CDR3 loop is CASSADRGGYNEQFF. The CDR3 DNA sequence: TGTGCCAGCAGCGCGGACAGGGGGGGGTACAATGAGCAGTTCTTC.